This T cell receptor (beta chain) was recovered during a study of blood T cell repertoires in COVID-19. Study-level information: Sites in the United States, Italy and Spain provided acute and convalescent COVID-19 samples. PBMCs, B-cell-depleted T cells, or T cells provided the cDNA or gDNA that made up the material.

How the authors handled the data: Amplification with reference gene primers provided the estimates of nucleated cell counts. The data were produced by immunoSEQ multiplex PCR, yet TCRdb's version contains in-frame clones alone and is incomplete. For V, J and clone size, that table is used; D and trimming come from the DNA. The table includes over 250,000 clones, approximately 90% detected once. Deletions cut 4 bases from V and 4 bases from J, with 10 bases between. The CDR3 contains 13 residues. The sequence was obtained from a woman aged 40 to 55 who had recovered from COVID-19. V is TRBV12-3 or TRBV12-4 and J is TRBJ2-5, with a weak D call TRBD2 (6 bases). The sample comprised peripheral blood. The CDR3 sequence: CASSYTAGETQYF. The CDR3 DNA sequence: TGTGCCAGCAGTTACACAGCGGGAGAGACCCAGTACTTC.